Listed below are T cell receptor beta chains from one sample, sequenced in a study of shared clonotypes between healthy human individuals. Some clones are missing from TCRdb's copy, which holds only in-frame ones; the method was immunoSEQ multiplex PCR. The sample includes hundreds of thousands of clones, approximately 96% of them seen just once. The sample taken for sequencing was naive CD8+ T cells sorted from blood. The receptors come from a woman in her 30s in good health. The CDR3 runs from the conserved cysteine through the conserved F or W. A D gene is named only where the DNA matches it firmly.

V: TRBV29-1; J: TRBJ2-1; D: -; CDR3: CSTDGILDYNEQFF; DNA: TGCAGCACTGATGGGATTCTCGATTACAATGAGCAGTTCTTC
V: TRBV28; J: TRBJ2-3; D: TRBD2; CDR3: CASNLEGLAGEDTQYF; DNA: TGTGCCAGCAACCTCGAGGGACTAGCGGGGGAGGATACGCAGTATTTT
V: TRBV19; J: TRBJ2-1; D: TRBD2; CDR3: CASSIGWREGSGSSYNEQFF; DNA: TGTGCCAGTAGTATAGGGTGGCGGGAGGGAAGTGGTTCGTCCTACAATGAGCAGTTCTTC
V: TRBV29-1; J: TRBJ2-3; D: TRBD1; CDR3: CSVAGGRSTDTQYF; DNA: TGCAGCGTTGCAGGGGGCCGAAGCACAGATACGCAGTATTTT
V: TRBV7-6; J: TRBJ2-2; D: TRBD2; CDR3: CASSPGLAVNTGELFF; DNA: TGTGCCAGCAGCCCGGGACTAGCGGTTAACACCGGGGAGCTGTTTTTT
V: TRBV9; J: TRBJ2-7; D: TRBD2; CDR3: CASSVGGLAYEQYF; DNA: TGTGCCAGCAGCGTAGGGGGACTAGCCTACGAGCAGTACTTC
V: TRBV23-1; J: TRBJ2-1; D: TRBD2; CDR3: CASSQSPSGSKHNEQFF; DNA: TGCGCCAGCAGTCAATCCCCCAGCGGGAGTAAACACAATGAGCAGTTCTTC
V: TRBV4-1; J: TRBJ1-5; D: -; CDR3: CASSQLPGGYQPQHF; DNA: TGCGCCAGCAGCCAACTTCCGGGAGGTTATCAGCCCCAGCATTTT
V: TRBV6-5; J: TRBJ2-3; D: TRBD2; CDR3: CASSIIAGGEDTQYF; DNA: TGTGCCAGCAGCATTATAGCGGGAGGCGAAGATACGCAGTATTTT
V: TRBV11-2; J: TRBJ2-2; D: TRBD2; CDR3: CASSLDYLLAGTTGELFF; DNA: TGTGCCAGCAGCTTAGATTATTTACTAGCGGGCACCACCGGGGAGCTGTTTTTT
V: TRBV5-4; J: TRBJ2-2; D: -; CDR3: CASSSRLGGATGELFF; DNA: TGTGCCAGCAGCTCACGGCTGGGGGGGGCAACCGGGGAGCTGTTTTTT
V: TRBV10-2; J: TRBJ2-5; D: -; CDR3: CASSEHRAEIQYF; DNA: TGCGCCAGCAGTGAGCACAGGGCGGAGATCCAGTACTTC
V: TRBV2; J: TRBJ1-3; D: -; CDR3: CASSEAPGTGNTIYF; DNA: TGTGCCAGCAGTGAAGCCCCCGGGACTGGAAACACCATATATTTT
V: TRBV28; J: TRBJ2-7; D: TRBD2; CDR3: CASSSLRELDEQYF; DNA: TGTGCCAGCAGTTCCTTGCGGGAGCTCGACGAGCAGTACTTC
V: TRBV2; J: TRBJ2-7; D: -; CDR3: CASSEGPSHEQYF; DNA: TGTGCCAGCAGTGAAGGGCCGTCCCACGAGCAGTACTTC
V: TRBV6-1; J: TRBJ1-5; D: -; CDR3: CASSEEREGLRQPQHF; DNA: TGTGCCAGCAGTGAAGAGCGGGAGGGGCTTCGGCAGCCCCAGCATTTT
V: TRBV7-6; J: TRBJ2-1; D: TRBD1; CDR3: CASSLGGGTDAFF; DNA: TGTGCCAGCAGCTTAGGGGGTGGGACAGACGCGTTCTTC